Each of the 6 T cell receptor beta chains below was sequenced from the same sample in a study of T cell responses to AZD1222 COVID-19 vaccine. The repertoire was sequenced with immunoSEQ multiplex PCR; TCRdb's copy has only in-frame clones and lacks some. The sample comprises about 140,000 clones, 85% to 95% of which are singletons, and more than 1.1% rests with the top ten. The sequenced sample was peripheral blood, obtained on day 0 of AZD1222 vaccination. These receptors were taken from an adult in good health.

This clone was seen once. V is TRBV7-2 and J is TRBJ2-1, with D perhaps matching TRBD1 or TRBD2 (6 bases each). The CDR3 runs to 15 residues. Trimming removed 2 bases from V and 7 bases from J, with 15 bases in between. Germline V lookup: CDR1 SGHTA, CDR2 FQGNSA. CDR3 region: CASSLLPGAGNEQFF. The CDR3 coding sequence is TGTGCCAGCAGCTTACTTCCGGGGGCTGGGAATGAGCAGTTCTTC. Looking up the rest from reference TRBV7-2 and TRBJ2-1 gives the full variable domain: GAGVSQSPSNKVTEKGKDVELRCDPISGHTALYWYRQSLGQGLEFLIYFQGNSAPDKSGLPSDRFSAERTGGSVSTLTIQRTQQEDSAVYLCASSLLPGAGNEQFFGPGTRLTVL.

The gene calls are TRBV2 and TRBJ2-7; no clear D. This CDR3 is 15 amino acids long. V was shortened by 3 bases and J by 4 bases, with 16 bases between the two germline ends. Germline CDR1 SNHLY, CDR2 FYNNEI. CDR3 DNA sequence: TGTGCCAGCAGTGAGGGATTCCTGGGTCAATACGAGCAGTACTTC. Residues: CASSEGFLGQYEQYF.

In regard to this clone: Other nucleotide sequences from this sample produce the same CDR3. The rearrangement joins TRBV11-2 to TRBJ1-2, with 7 bases fitting TRBD1. V was clipped by 4 bases and J by 5 bases; unmatched bases: 4. The CDR3 has 13 residues. From germline, CDR1 is SGHAT and CDR2 FQNNGV. For the CDR3, the DNA is TGTGCCAGCAGCTCGACAGGGCGATATGGCTACACCTTC. This translates into CASSSTGRYGYTF.

The gene calls are TRBV30 and TRBJ1-2; 7 bases are shared with TRBD1. Germline CDR1 reads GTSNPN; CDR2 reads SVGIG (reference sequence). The CDR3 is 13 amino acids. V lost 4 bases, J lost 5 bases, and 7 bases stayed unmatched. CDR3 amino acids: CAWTRDRTYGYTF. CDR3 in DNA: TGTGCCTGGACCAGGGACAGAACTTATGGCTACACCTTC.

V is TRBV2 and J is TRBJ2-1, with 9 bases aligning to TRBD2. V was pared by 7 bases and J by 2 bases, with 15 bases of the junction left unmatched. Germline assignment: CDR1 SNHLY and CDR2 FYNNEI. This CDR3 has 18 amino acids. DNA of the CDR3: TGTGCCAGCAAGACTCCTCCCGGCGGGGGGGTCACCTACAATGAGCAGTTCTTC. This sequence encodes CASKTPPGGGVTYNEQFF.

This clone was seen just once. This chain joins TRBV7-9 and TRBJ1-1, with a tentative D call TRBD1 (6 bases). With 0 bases removed from V and 6 bases from J, the gap between germline ends came to 11 bases. Germline V gene sequence: CDR1 SEHNR, CDR2 FQNEAQ (reference sequence). The CDR3 consists of 14 residues. The CDR3 sequence is CASSLAVEGAEAFF. For the CDR3, the DNA is TGTGCCAGCAGCTTAGCGGTGGAGGGGGCTGAAGCTTTCTTT.